This entry is about one T cell receptor beta chain. The sample is drawn from a study of cytomegalovirus exposure and HLA in healthy donors. Primers: 60 Vbeta forward and 13 Jbeta reverse. Here immunoSEQ multiplex PCR was the method, and the copy in TCRdb shows in-frame clones only, minus some. The data show 95,000 to 150,000 clones, around 77% seen once. Germline V gives CDR1 ENHRY, CDR2 SYGVKD. This CDR3 comprises 19 residues. With V trimmed by 5 bases and J by 2 bases, 12 bases remained unmatched. The source is a human donor in good health. Sequencing was carried out using PBMCs. The rearrangement joins TRBV10-3 to TRBJ2-1, with 13 bases that match TRBD2. The CDR3 region has the DNA TGTGCCATCAGTCCTCATAGTGGACTAGCGGGAGTCGCCTACAATGAGCAGTTCTTC. This translates into CAISPHSGLAGVAYNEQFF.